One sample yielded the 15 T cell receptor beta chains listed below, sequenced in a study of shared T cell receptors in the human thymus. Clones were read by immunoSEQ multiplex PCR, and TCRdb kept only the in-frame ones, dropping some. This table holds about 500,000 clones, around 82% found once. The same specimen was also included in a second study, on human thymus T cells.

The sequenced sample consisted of thymocytes. The receptors shown here come from a boy younger than two with a congenital heart defect.

The V and J genes are TRBV6-1 and TRBJ2-7; 8 bases are a match to TRBD2. The CDR3 contains 15 residues. Germline values: CDR1 MNHNS, CDR2 SASEGT. J lost 5 bases, V lost 3 bases, and 9 bases had no gene match. CDR3 DNA: TGTGCCAGCAGTGATCTAAGCGGGAGCGTGGACGAGCAGTACTTC. Its protein product is CASSDLSGSVDEQYF.

This rearrangement joins TRBV5-1 to TRBJ2-5; 7 bases map to TRBD1. The ends lost 4 bases at V and 4 bases at J; junction bases unmatched: 7. Germline values: CDR1 SGHRS, CDR2 YFSETQ. This CDR3 spans 14 amino acids. The CDR3 DNA is TGCGCCAGCAGCGTGACAGGGCCGGGAGAGACCCAGTACTTC. It translates to CASSVTGPGETQYF. Filled out from reference TRBV5-1 and TRBJ2-5, the complete variable domain reads KAGVTQTPRYLIKTRGQQVTLSCSPISGHRSVSWYQQTPGQGLQFLFEYFSETQRNKGNFPGRFSGRQFSNSRSEMNVSTLELGDSALYLCASSVTGPGETQYFGPGTRLLVL.

The rearrangement links TRBV13 to TRBJ2-5; 15 bases align to TRBD2. With 0 bases clipped from V and 6 bases from J, the junction kept 8 bases outside the gene matches. This CDR3 spans 18 amino acids. The germline CDR1 and CDR2 sequences are PRHDT and FYEKMQ (reference sequence). CDR3 bases: TGTGCCAGCAGCTTAGGGGGACTAGCGGGAGGACGGGGGAAGACCCAGTACTTC. Encoded protein: CASSLGGLAGGRGKTQYF.

J is TRBJ2-5 and V is TRBV27, with TRBD2 matching 15 bases. Germline V gene lookup returns CDR1 MNHEY and CDR2 SMNVEV (reference sequence). Losses at the gene ends were 0 bases for V and 5 bases for J; bases not matched to a gene: 7. The CDR3 runs to 18 residues. The CDR3 protein is CASSLSPGLAGGWETQYF. The CDR3 region has the DNA TGTGCCAGCAGTTTATCCCCCGGACTAGCGGGAGGGTGGGAGACCCAGTACTTC.

The chain couples TRBV5-6 to TRBJ1-5, with D hard to call. This CDR3 has 15 amino acids. V lost 4 bases and J lost 3, with 14 bases in between. From germline, CDR1 is SGHDT and CDR2 YYEEEE. For the CDR3, the DNA is TGTGCCAGCAGCCTAACACCGGGTTACAATCAGCCCCAGCATTTT. Translating gives CASSLTPGYNQPQHF. Full variable domain (remainder filled in from reference TRBV5-6 and TRBJ1-5): DAGVTQSPTHLIKTRGQQVTLRCSPKSGHDTVSWYQQALGQGPQFIFQYYEEEERQRGNFPDRFSGHQFPNYSSELNVNALLLGDSALYLCASSLTPGYNQPQHFGDGTRLSIL.

The genes are TRBV5-3 and TRBJ2-7, with 7 bases that match TRBD2. TRBV5-3 is an ORF, and what it does is uncertain. Trimming removed 0 bases from V and 3 bases from J; junction bases left unmatched: 9. This CDR3 is built from 16 residues. CDR3 coding DNA: TGTGCCAGAAGCTTGGGACGGCGGGAGCTACTCTACGAGCAGTACTTC. Translated: CARSLGRRELLYEQYF.

The chain combines TRBV30 with TRBJ2-1; 10 bases are shared with TRBD2. The CDR3 runs to 16 residues. V shed 0 bases and J 7 bases; nucleotides not matched to a gene: 9. Germline V gene sequence: CDR1 GTSNPN, CDR2 SVGIG (reference sequence). CDR3 coding DNA: TGTGCCTGGAGTGTTTCAGCGGGAGGGGAGGAGAATGAGCAGTTCTTC. Translated: CAWSVSAGGEENEQFF.

The chain couples TRBV19 to TRBJ2-1; unclear D gene. Deletions cut 4 bases from V and 0 bases from J, with 7 bases between. Per the germline V gene, CDR1 is LNHDA and CDR2 is SQIVND (reference sequence). The CDR3 is 14 amino acids. This CDR3 is CASSTTSSYNEQFF. In DNA form, the CDR3 reads TGTGCCAGTAGTACAACGAGCTCCTACAATGAGCAGTTCTTC.

J is TRBJ2-7 and V is TRBV5-6; TRBD2 matches 9 bases. Germline-derived CDR1 and CDR2 are SGHDT and YYEEEE. CDR3 length: 15 amino acids. The trim removed 2 bases at V and 2 bases at J, leaving 5 bases unmatched. CDR3 residues: CASSFSGGKPYEQYF. In nucleotides, the CDR3 is TGTGCCAGCAGCTTTAGCGGGGGTAAACCCTACGAGCAGTACTTC.

The gene calls are TRBV15 and TRBJ2-5, with 13 bases lining up with TRBD2. This CDR3 spans 15 amino acids. Looked up from germline, CDR1 is LNHNV and CDR2 is YYDKDF (reference sequence). The V segment lost 8 bases and the J segment 2 bases; nucleotides outside the gene matches: 5. The CDR3, as DNA: TGTGCCACCTCCGGGACTAGCGGGACACAAGAGACCCAGTACTTC. It encodes CATSGTSGTQETQYF.

The count of this clone is one. The chain employs TRBV29-1 and TRBJ2-1, with TRBD2 matching over 8 bases. This CDR3 has 14 amino acids. The germline V gene has CDR1 SQVTM and CDR2 ANQGSEA. V gave up 4 bases and J gave up 6 bases; unmatched junction bases: 8. CDR3 loop: CSVVEMGLGNEQFF. Here the CDR3 DNA reads TGCAGCGTTGTGGAGATGGGACTAGGCAATGAGCAGTTCTTC.

The gene calls are TRBV27 and TRBJ2-7, with TRBD2 matching 15 bases. V gave up 2 bases and J gave up 5 bases; unmatched junction bases: 4. There are 16 residues in the CDR3. The germline gives CDR1 MNHEY, CDR2 SMNVEV (reference sequence). DNA of the CDR3: TGTGCCAGCAGTTTACGGGGACTAGCGGGAGGTAACGAGCAGTACTTC. This sequence encodes CASSLRGLAGGNEQYF.

The V call is TRBV27, the J call TRBJ2-2; D uncertain. CDR3 length equals 13 residues. Germline CDR1 and CDR2: MNHEY and SMNVEV (reference sequence). With 5 bases removed from V and 1 base from J, the gap between germline ends came to 5 bases. The CDR3 is CASSILNTGELFF. The CDR3 nucleotides read TGTGCCAGCAGTATACTGAACACCGGGGAGCTGTTTTTT.

The CDR3 DNA is TGTGCCAGCAGCCTTACAGGGGACGATCAGCCCCAGCATTTT. Protein product: CASSLTGDDQPQHF. The J gene is TRBJ1-5, the V gene TRBV11-2; 7 bases map to TRBD1. Germline CDR1 is SGHAT and CDR2 is FQNNGV. The CDR3 has 14 amino acids. The trim removed 5 bases at V and 5 bases at J, leaving 6 bases unmatched.

V gene TRBV12-5 combines with J gene TRBJ2-1, with 10 bases fitting TRBD2. In germline, CDR1 is LGHNT, CDR2 FRNRAP. The V gene end was trimmed by 2 bases and the J gene end by 8 bases; junction bases not matched to a gene: 9. This CDR3 comprises 16 residues. The CDR3 coding sequence is TGTGCTAGTGGTTTGTACGGACTAGCGGATGGCCATGAGCAGTTCTTC. This codes for CASGLYGLADGHEQFF.